These 6 T cell receptor beta chains were all obtained from the same sample, sequenced in a study of blood T cells in healthy people across ages. Using a J-beta primer mix together with a sample-barcoded 5' primer, a second PCR was run for roughly 7 to 11 cycles. MiXCR, run by TCRdb on the 5' RACE reads, gives a single entry per CDR3 protein. This repertoire shows about 1.6 million distinct CDR3 sequences, roughly 32% found once; its top ten account for about 11%. Source material: blood. Receptor source: a woman in her 30s in good health.

V is TRBV5-1 and J is TRBJ1-1, with D maybe TRBD1 (6 bases). The V gene's germline CDR1 is SGHRS and CDR2 YFSETQ. The CDR3 is 16 amino acids. The V end lost 0 bases, the J end lost 1 base, and 13 bases lay between the germline ends. For the CDR3, the DNA is TGCGCCAGCAGCTTGGTCGGCAGGGGACAGAACACTGAAGCTTTCTTT. Translated: CASSLVGRGQNTEAFF.

The chain links TRBV20-1 to TRBJ2-5, with 10 bases fitting TRBD2. The CDR3 sequence is 15 residues long. CDR1 is DFQATT and CDR2 is SNEGSKA in the germline V gene (reference sequence). Germline trimming cut 6 bases from V and 2 bases from J; bases unmatched to any gene: 9. CDR3 sequence (DNA): TGCAGTGCCAGGGTAGCGGGAGGACCGCAAGAGACCCAGTACTTC. Its protein is CSARVAGGPQETQYF.

In DNA, the CDR3 is TGTGCCAGCAGCGTAGGGACAGGGTACGATCAGCCCCAGCATTTT. It translates to CASSVGTGYDQPQHF. The rearrangement links TRBV9 to TRBJ1-5; TRBD1 matches at 8 bases. Germline V gene lookup returns CDR1 SGDLS and CDR2 YYNGEE. The CDR3 is 15 residues long. Losses at the gene ends were 0 bases for V and 5 bases for J; bases not matched to a gene: 4.

V gene TRBV6-5 combines with J gene TRBJ1-2; TRBD1 is a possible D gene (5 bases). The V gene lost 2 bases and the J gene lost 7 bases, with 11 bases spanning the gap. Germline V lookup: CDR1 MNHEY, CDR2 SVGAGI. This CDR3 has 13 amino acids. CDR3 residues: CASSYGSRGGYTF. The CDR3 nucleotides are TGTGCCAGCAGTTACGGGAGTAGGGGTGGCTACACCTTC.

The rearrangement links TRBV10-3 to TRBJ1-1, with a weak D call TRBD1 (6 bases). From germline, CDR1 is ENHRY and CDR2 SYGVKD. Between the trimmed V and J ends, which lost 6 bases and 1 base, there was a span of 12 bases. This CDR3 comprises 14 residues. The CDR3 DNA is TGTGCCATCAGGGCACCAGGGGAGAACACTGAAGCTTTCTTT. It codes for CAIRAPGENTEAFF.

The rearrangement links TRBV13 to TRBJ1-1, with no clear D. This CDR3 has 9 residues. The V end lost 3 bases, the J end lost 11 bases, and 4 bases lay between the germline ends. Germline CDR1 reads PRHDT; CDR2 reads FYEKMQ (reference sequence). CDR3: CASSLMAFF. The CDR3 bases are TGTGCCAGCAGCTTGATGGCTTTCTTT.